This TCR beta chain was sequenced during a study of blood T cells in healthy people across ages. Broader study findings: Per million T cells, TCR beta diversity dropped roughly linearly as age increased.

Trimming removed 7 bases from V and 2 bases from J, with 13 bases in between. Germline values: CDR1 SEHNR, CDR2 FQNEAQ (reference sequence). This CDR3 has 14 amino acids. Alongside a J-beta primer mix, a sample-barcoded 5' primer served in a second PCR lasting about 7 to 11 cycles. MiXCR, run by TCRdb on the 5' RACE reads, gives a single entry per CDR3 protein. The profile shows 450,000 to 650,000 distinct CDR3 sequences, approximately 25% of them singletons. With respect to this clonotype: Its target is not known.

The same sample was also studied in work on T cells of mothers and their children. As that study records: Reads obtained per mother exceeded 10 million TCR beta CDR3 reads, with about 3 million obtained per child. The authors identified no persistent microchimeric T cell clones.

This chain connects TRBV7-9 to TRBJ2-3; a possible D gene is TRBD2 (6 bases). The receptor was derived from a boy younger than 18 in good health. Sequencing was carried out using blood. CDR3 bases: TGTGCCAGCAACCAGTTAGCGGCCACAGATACGCAGTATTTT. Its protein product is CASNQLAATDTQYF.